This note documents a single T cell receptor (beta chain) sequence. Its antigen is unidentified. This may come from a read error, since a much larger clone is one base off. Points from the study as a whole: Tumor Tregs overlapped most with tumor, then blood, naive CD4+ cells. Whole repertoires were not studied in the larger cohort, only one V-J beta rearrangement. Tumor memory CD4+ T cell TCR gene usage was found to cluster with blood and lymph node memory CD4+ cells and with lymph node naive CD4+ cells.

The CDR3 consists of 14 residues. The germline V gene has CDR1 SGHRS and CDR2 YFSETQ. V was cut by 6 bases and J by 9 bases, with 19 bases left in between. Treg sorting used a CD4+CD25+CD127-/low gate. Constant-region reverse primers amplified full-length variable regions, followed by semi-nested Nested Universal Primer A PCR. Using its own MiXCR run on the 5' RACE reads, TCRdb lists one record per CDR3 protein. The sample contains 32,000 or so distinct CDR3 sequences, over 20% of which appear only once. The source material was tumor-infiltrating Tregs sorted from the breast tumor. The sequence was obtained from a female donor with breast cancer. This chain uses TRBV5-1 with TRBJ2-1; D perhaps matches TRBD1 (8 bases). The CDR3 sequence: CASNSPQGEGEQFF. In nucleotides, the CDR3 is TGCGCCAGCAACTCCCCACAGGGGGAGGGTGAGCAGTTCTTC.